This TCR beta chain is drawn from a study of blood T cells in healthy people across ages. Next came a second PCR, run for roughly 7 to 12 cycles, which used a sample-barcoded 5' primer along with a J-beta primer mix. TCRdb fed the 5' RACE reads into MiXCR, producing one record per CDR3 protein. Among about 1.6 million distinct CDR3 sequences, about 35% were seen once, and the ten largest hold about 10%. With 1 base removed from V and 0 bases from J, the gap between germline ends came to 15 bases. CDR3 length equals 17 residues. Material: blood. The chain couples TRBV12-3 or TRBV12-4 to TRBJ1-1; weak D call: TRBD1 (5 bases). The sequence came from a woman under 40 in good health. CDR3 region: CASSLGMWGSVNTEAFF. CDR3 nucleotide sequence: TGTGCCAGCAGTTTAGGGATGTGGGGGAGCGTGAACACTGAAGCTTTCTTT.